These 6 T cell receptor beta chains came from one sample sequenced in a study of a mutant IDH1 vaccine in newly diagnosed glioma. These receptors' targets are unknown. Time point specified: week 47, end of study. Alongside topical imiquimod, each dose of vaccine comprised 300 ug of mutant IDH1 20-mer peptide. Generated by immunoSEQ multiplex PCR, the TCRdb table keeps only in-frame clones and is missing some. Here the sample spans approximately 50,000 clones, 76% being singletons. Here the sequenced sample was PBMCs, taken from a glioma patient whose treatment included an IDH1 peptide vaccine. These receptors were collected from a woman in her forties with glioma. Some clones in this sample may be carry-over from other donors' samples.

This chain joins TRBV14 and TRBJ1-2; tentative D call: TRBD1 (5 bases). The germline V and J ends were trimmed by 2 bases and 7 bases, with 11 bases remaining between them. The CDR3 covers 13 residues. CDR1 and CDR2 from the germline V gene are SGHDN and FVKESK. Here the CDR3 DNA reads TGTGCCAGCAGCCAAAATCAAGGGGTTGGCTACACCTTC. It codes for CASSQNQGVGYTF.

The chain combines TRBV5-6 with TRBJ1-3; D is unresolved. The CDR3 sequence is 14 residues long. V was cut by 2 bases and J by 0 bases, with 6 bases left in between. The germline V gene has CDR1 SGHDT and CDR2 YYEEEE. DNA of the CDR3: TGTGCCAGCAGCTTTGGGTTCTCTGGAAACACCATATATTTT. It translates to CASSFGFSGNTIYF.

CDR3 in amino acids: CASSQKLAGELFF. The CDR3 DNA reads as TGCGCCAGCAGCCAAAAACTCGCCGGGGAGCTGTTTTTT. The V and J genes are TRBV4-1 and TRBJ2-2, with D hard to call. CDR3 length: 13 residues. CDR1 and CDR2 (germline): MGHRA, YSYEKL. V lost 2 bases and J 6 bases, leaving 7 bases between the germline ends.

V is TRBV9 and J is TRBJ2-7, with a weak D call TRBD1 (5 bases). The CDR3 has 13 residues. Germline V gene data show CDR1 as SGDLS and CDR2 as YYNGEE. V lost 2 bases to trimming and J lost 4 bases, with 10 bases between them. Written as DNA, the CDR3 is TGTGCCAGCAGCGTGGGGTACAGGTACGAGCAGTACTTC. Translating gives CASSVGYRYEQYF.

The J gene is TRBJ2-7, the V gene TRBV11-2, with 13 bases identical to TRBD2. Germline CDR1 and CDR2: SGHAT and FQNNGV. V lost 4 bases to trimming and J lost 2 bases; unmatched junction nucleotides: 2. This CDR3 has 15 residues. CDR3 protein: CASSWTSGGPYEQYF. As DNA, the CDR3 is TGTGCCAGCAGCTGGACTAGCGGGGGACCCTACGAGCAGTACTTC.

The CDR3 nucleotides read TGTGCCAGCACCCCCCAAGGGGGAAATCAAAATGAGCAGTTCTTC. Translated, it gives CASTPQGGNQNEQFF. This chain joins TRBV11-2 and TRBJ2-1, with a tentative D call TRBD1 (6 bases). V was trimmed by 7 bases and J by 7 bases, leaving 20 bases between them. This CDR3 region has 15 residues. Germline CDR1 is SGHAT and CDR2 is FQNNGV.